The 29 T cell receptor beta chains in this list originate from one sample, sequenced in a study of cytomegalovirus exposure and HLA in healthy donors. With 60 Vbeta and 13 Jbeta primers, the PCR was carried out. Profiled with immunoSEQ multiplex PCR; TCRdb holds only in-frame clones, not every one. Seen here are approximately 190,000 clones, around 84% observed once, and the top ten hold 3.4%. Sequenced: PBMCs. The receptors were gathered from a middle-aged man in good health and CMV-seropositive.

This clone was seen a handful of times. The rearrangement uses TRBV9 and TRBJ2-5, with D perhaps TRBD2 (6 bases). V lost 0 bases and J lost 5, with 8 bases in between. Per germline, CDR1 SGDLS and CDR2 YYNGEE. The CDR3 consists of 13 residues. The DNA for the CDR3 is TGTGCCAGCAGCGTAGCGGGAGCGGAGACCCAGTACTTC. This encodes CASSVAGAETQYF.

The chain couples TRBV5-3 to TRBJ1-6; D uncertain. TRBV5-3 carries the ORF label, with uncertain function. Trimming pared 4 bases from V and 9 bases from J, leaving 14 bases between. The CDR3 has 14 amino acids. The CDR3 DNA follows: TGTGCCAGAAGCGGTCGGGGTGGGTCTTCACCCCTCCACTTT. Residues: CARSGRGGSSPLHF.

The CDR3 loop reads CASSFRSYEQYF. In nucleotides, the CDR3 is TGTGCCAGCAGTTTCCGCTCCTACGAGCAGTACTTC. J is TRBJ2-7 and V is TRBV28, with unresolved D. The CDR3 length is 12 residues. V shed 3 bases and J shed 0 bases, with 3 bases lying between them. Germline CDR1 and CDR2: MDHEN and SYDVKM.

The sample holds a few counts of this clone. This chain connects TRBV4-2 to TRBJ2-1, with TRBD2 matching 15 bases. The CDR3 sequence is 15 residues long. The V gene's germline CDR1 is LGHNA and CDR2 YNFKEQ. The V gene end was trimmed by 4 bases and the J gene end by 7 bases; junction bases not matched to a gene: 2. The CDR3 loop reads CASSPGTSGGNEQFF. CDR3 coding DNA: TGTGCCAGCAGCCCCGGGACTAGCGGGGGGAATGAGCAGTTCTTC.

The J gene is TRBJ2-7, the V gene TRBV19, with 9 bases fitting TRBD1. J was trimmed by 7 bases and V by 5 bases; bases with no gene match: 6. The CDR3 consists of 13 residues. Germline V gene sequence: CDR1 LNHDA, CDR2 SQIVND (reference sequence). In DNA form, the CDR3 reads TGTGCCAGTAGTGAACAGGGGGCGGATGAGCAGTACTTC. Its protein product is CASSEQGADEQYF.

The rearrangement links TRBV10-1 to TRBJ1-1, with TRBD1 matching over 8 bases. Trimming removed 6 bases from V and 3 bases from J; junction bases left unmatched: 3. The CDR3 consists of 13 residues. Per the germline V gene, CDR1 is WNHNN and CDR2 is SYGVQD (reference sequence). In DNA form, the CDR3 reads TGCGCCAGCAGGGACAGGGTGGACACTGAAGCTTTCTTT. Its protein is CASRDRVDTEAFF.

The chain carries TRBV28 and TRBJ2-1; tentative D call: TRBD2 (6 bases). CDR3 length: 15 residues. CDR1 is MDHEN, CDR2 SYDVKM, per germline. V lost 2 bases to trimming and J lost 0 bases, with 8 bases between them. CDR3: CASSLAGSSYNEQFF. The CDR3 DNA sequence: TGTGCCAGCAGTTTAGCGGGGAGCTCCTACAATGAGCAGTTCTTC.

The V call is TRBV5-4, the J call TRBJ1-2; 7 bases align to TRBD1. CDR1 and CDR2 (germline): SGHNT, YYREEE (reference sequence). This CDR3 contains 16 residues. Trimming took 0 bases from V and 2 from J; bases not matched to a gene: 7. The DNA for the CDR3 is TGTGCCAGCAGCTTGGCCGCCGGGACAGAGAACTATGGCTACACCTTC. Protein sequence: CASSLAAGTENYGYTF.

The J gene is TRBJ2-1, the V gene TRBV30, with 11 bases that match TRBD2. Looked up from germline, CDR1 is GTSNPN and CDR2 is SVGIG (reference sequence). V lost 0 bases and J lost 3; bases outside the gene matches: 7. CDR3 length equals 17 residues. The CDR3 is CAWSVLPSGRLYNEQFF. The CDR3 region has the DNA TGTGCCTGGAGTGTACTTCCTAGCGGGAGGCTCTACAATGAGCAGTTCTTC.

CDR3 sequence: CASSIGTSGGGTQYF. In DNA, the CDR3 is TGTGCCAGCAGCATTGGGACTAGCGGAGGCGGCACCCAGTACTTC. This chain uses TRBV7-8 with TRBJ2-5; 11 positions agree with TRBD2. The ends lost 5 bases at V and 8 bases at J; junction bases unmatched: 10. There are 15 residues in the CDR3. CDR1 and CDR2 (germline): SGHVS, FQNEAQ.

The J gene is TRBJ1-2, the V gene TRBV21-1; the table's D gene call, TRBD1, was not cross checked with the DNA. TRBV21-1 is marked as a pseudogene. The CDR3 length is 17 residues. Here the CDR3 reads CASSKVFRFGRGRGYTF. The CDR3 DNA reads as TGTGCCAGCAGCAAAGTATTCAGGTTCGGAAGGGGCAGAGGCTACACCTTC.

The chain is built from TRBV6-5 and TRBJ1-4; TRBD1 agrees at 9 bases. J gave up 8 bases and V 7 bases, and 8 bases lay outside the gene matches. This CDR3 is built from 14 residues. From germline, CDR1 is MNHEY and CDR2 SVGAGI. DNA for the CDR3: TGTGCCAGCAACCCCGGGACAGGGAACGAAAAACTGTTTTTT. Translated, it gives CASNPGTGNEKLFF.

This chain links TRBV27 with TRBJ2-2; 13 nucleotides line up with TRBD2. Trimming at V came to 8 bases and at J to 5 bases, leaving 14 bases not matched to a gene. Germline values: CDR1 MNHEY, CDR2 SMNVEV (reference sequence). This CDR3 spans 18 amino acids. The CDR3, as DNA: TGTGCCAGCGGCAGGCATTCGACTAGCGGGGGGTTGACCGGGGAGCTGTTTTTT. It translates to CASGRHSTSGGLTGELFF.

This sequence joins TRBV9 and TRBJ1-5; TRBD1 aligns across 8 bases. Per germline, CDR1 SGDLS and CDR2 YYNGEE. J was trimmed by 6 bases and V by 0 bases; bases with no gene match: 5. The CDR3 extends over 15 amino acids. The chain's CDR3 is CASSVAGGPGQPQHF. CDR3 nucleotides: TGTGCCAGCAGCGTAGCAGGGGGCCCGGGTCAGCCCCAGCATTTT.

This chain connects TRBV7-9 to TRBJ2-7; the match to TRBD1 covers 12 bases. V shed 4 bases and J 2 bases; nucleotides not matched to a gene: 6. CDR1 and CDR2 (germline): SEHNR, FQNEAQ (reference sequence). This CDR3 region has 16 residues. The CDR3 spells CASSSPGQGAPYEQYF. The CDR3 DNA is TGTGCCAGCAGCTCACCGGGACAGGGGGCCCCCTACGAGCAGTACTTC.

V and J are TRBV7-3 and TRBJ2-7; tentatively, D is TRBD1 (6 bases). Trimming took off 5 bases at V and 2 bases at J, with 16 bases between the two ends. Germline lookup yields CDR1 SGHTA and CDR2 FQGTGA. This CDR3 has 15 residues. The CDR3 is CASSPGPGVPYEQYF. CDR3 sequence (DNA): TGTGCCAGCAGCCCGGGGCCAGGGGTCCCCTACGAGCAGTACTTC.

The chain carries TRBV7-9 and TRBJ1-4; weak D call: TRBD1 (6 bases). The germline V gene encodes CDR1 SEHNR and CDR2 FQNEAQ (reference sequence). Trimming took off 4 bases at V and 5 bases at J, with 11 bases between the two ends. The CDR3 extends over 14 amino acids. For the CDR3, the DNA is TGTGCCAGCAGCTCAGGGGATTACAATGAAAAACTGTTTTTT. Protein product: CASSSGDYNEKLFF.

The chain employs TRBV18 and TRBJ2-3; D might be TRBD1 (6 bases). Germline-derived CDR1 and CDR2 are KGHSH and LQKENI. The CDR3 runs to 18 residues. Trimming cost V 5 bases and J 2 bases, with 23 bases left between them. CDR3 coding DNA: TGTGCCAGCTCAGTCAACCAGGGGTCCCGGGAATTCACAGATACGCAGTATTTT. Its protein is CASSVNQGSREFTDTQYF.

This clone turned up a few times. This sequence joins TRBV5-4 and TRBJ1-6; TRBD1 agrees at 9 bases. V was pared by 5 bases and J by 9 bases, with 3 bases of the junction left unmatched. This CDR3 has 13 amino acids. Looked up from germline, CDR1 is SGHNT and CDR2 is YYREEE (reference sequence). CDR3 in amino acids: CASREGQGSPLHF. CDR3 nucleotide sequence: TGTGCCAGCAGGGAGGGACAGGGTTCACCCCTCCACTTT. The complete variable domain, with remaining parts taken from reference TRBV5-4 and TRBJ1-6, reads ETGVTQSPTHLIKTRGQQVTLRCSSQSGHNTVSWYQQALGQGPQFIFQYYREEENGRGNFPPRFSGLQFPNYSSELNVNALELDDSALYLCASREGQGSPLHFGNGTRLTVT.

The rearrangement uses TRBV19 and TRBJ1-1, with 12 bases lining up with TRBD1. From germline, CDR1 is LNHDA and CDR2 SQIVND (reference sequence). The CDR3 totals 16 residues. Germline trimming cut 4 bases from V and 6 bases from J; bases unmatched to any gene: 9. The CDR3 here is CASSRGTGGYGAEAFF. CDR3 nucleotide sequence: TGTGCCAGTAGTAGGGGGACAGGGGGCTATGGGGCTGAAGCTTTCTTT.

The rearrangement uses TRBV5-1 and TRBJ2-2; 15 bases are a match to TRBD2. This CDR3 is 17 amino acids long. The germline CDR1 and CDR2 sequences are SGHRS and YFSETQ. J gave up 7 bases and V 3 bases, and 7 bases lay outside the gene matches. The CDR3 coding sequence is TGCGCCAGCAGCTCTCGGACTAGCGGGGGGGCCAGCGGGGAGCTGTTTTTT. Protein sequence: CASSSRTSGGASGELFF.

The chain has TRBV7-9 and TRBJ1-2; 10 nucleotides match TRBD1. The CDR3 is 18 amino acids. Germline V gene sequence: CDR1 SEHNR, CDR2 FQNEAQ (reference sequence). J lost 0 bases, V lost 7 bases, and 14 bases had no gene match. This CDR3 reads CASNPTTGGEVPNYGYTF. The CDR3 coding sequence is TGTGCCAGCAACCCTACGACAGGGGGCGAAGTCCCTAACTATGGCTACACCTTC.

V is TRBV5-1 and J is TRBJ2-1; D is ambiguous. The V end lost 0 bases, the J end lost 5 bases, and 9 bases lay between the germline ends. Germline V gene sequence: CDR1 SGHRS, CDR2 YFSETQ. The CDR3 has 14 amino acids. CDR3 in amino acids: CASSLDLADNEQFF. The CDR3 DNA is TGCGCCAGCAGCTTGGATTTGGCAGACAATGAGCAGTTCTTC.

As concerns this clone: This specimen includes other DNA sequences encoding the same CDR3. The V call is TRBV5-1, the J call TRBJ2-1; 12 positions match TRBD2. The CDR3 is 15 residues long. V shed 4 bases, J shed 2 bases, and the junction held 1 base outside the gene matches. Germline values: CDR1 SGHRS, CDR2 YFSETQ. CDR3 sequence: CASSGLAGPYNEQFF. CDR3 coding DNA: TGCGCCAGCAGCGGACTAGCGGGACCCTACAATGAGCAGTTCTTC. The full variable domain, with the rest looked up from reference TRBV5-1 and TRBJ2-1, is KAGVTQTPRYLIKTRGQQVTLSCSPISGHRSVSWYQQTPGQGLQFLFEYFSETQRNKGNFPGRFSGRQFSNSRSEMNVSTLELGDSALYLCASSGLAGPYNEQFFGPGTRLTVL.

CDR3: CASTDGSLRGLADLAGNYEQYF. The CDR3 DNA is TGCGCCAGCACCGACGGAAGTCTCCGGGGACTAGCGGATCTAGCAGGGAACTACGAGCAGTACTTC. The chain couples TRBV10-1 to TRBJ2-7; 11 nucleotides match TRBD2. CDR3 size: 22 residues. V dropped 7 bases and J dropped 3; count of bases not matched to a gene: 29. Germline lookup yields CDR1 WNHNN and CDR2 SYGVQD (reference sequence).

V and J are TRBV11-3 and TRBJ2-7; maybe TRBD1 (6 bases). CDR3 length: 19 residues. Trimming left V 2 bases short and J 1 base short, with 24 bases between. In germline, CDR1 is SGHNT, CDR2 YENEEA. CDR3 nucleotides: TGTGCCAGCAGCTTACGCCGAGGGGTTAGGGACAAGTCGTCCTACGAGCAGTACTTC. This codes for CASSLRRGVRDKSSYEQYF. The full variable domain, rest sourced from reference TRBV11-3 and TRBJ2-7, is EAGVVQSPRYKIIEKKQPVAFWCNPISGHNTLYWYLQNLGQGPELLIRYENEEAVDDSQLPKDRFSAERLKGVDSTLKIQPAELGDSAVYLCASSLRRGVRDKSSYEQYFGPGTRLTVT.

The V gene is TRBV20-1, the J gene TRBJ1-2; D remains unclear. This CDR3 has 11 residues. Germline CDR1 DFQATT, CDR2 SNEGSKA (reference sequence). CDR3 DNA: TGCGTCGGGGTTTCTAACTATGGCTACACCTTC. It specifies CVGVSNYGYTF.

The chain combines TRBV10-2 with TRBJ2-5; 9 bases match TRBD1. The CDR3 consists of 13 residues. Germline values: CDR1 WSHSY, CDR2 SAAADI. V shed 9 bases and J 5 bases; nucleotides not matched to a gene: 7. The CDR3 reads CASRDRAAETQYF. The CDR3 DNA reads as TGCGCCAGTCGGGACAGGGCAGCGGAGACCCAGTACTTC.

Only a few counts were recorded for this clone. This chain joins TRBV27 and TRBJ1-1, with 8 bases fitting TRBD1. Trimming at V came to 7 bases and at J to 4 bases, leaving 5 bases not matched to a gene. The CDR3 contains 13 residues. CDR1 MNHEY and CDR2 SMNVEV come from the germline V gene (reference sequence). The chain's CDR3 is CASTSTGGTEAFF. CDR3 DNA: TGTGCCAGCACTTCAACAGGGGGCACTGAAGCTTTCTTT.